Listed below are T cell receptor beta chains from one sample, sequenced in a study of Graves' ophthalmopathy and Graves' hyperthyroidism. TCRdb reanalysed the multiplex PCR reads using MiXCR and keeps one entry per CDR3 protein. The sample lists hundreds of thousands of distinct CDR3 sequences, about 38% seen once, with 3% to 3.5% in the top ten. Sequencing input: peripheral blood. The receptors stem from an adult man with Graves' ophthalmopathy. Each CDR3 is given with its conserved first and last residue. The order of the fields is CDR3 protein, CDR3 DNA, J gene, CDR3 length, D gene, V gene, clone size. D genes are given only for firm matches. Some rows have no size entry. The others give once, few or many, or a class for an expanded clone.

CDR3 protein: CASSPTGGSRQSLYEQYF
CDR3 DNA: TGTGCCAGCAGCCCAACCGGAGGCAGCAGACAGTCACTGTACGAGCAGTACTTC
J gene: TRBJ2-7
CDR3 length: 18
D gene: .
V gene: TRBV14
clone size: .

CDR3 protein: CASSPGGGGNTEAFF
CDR3 DNA: TGTGCCAGCAGCCCCGGAGGGGGGGGCAACACTGAAGCTTTCTTT
J gene: TRBJ1-1
CDR3 length: 15
D gene: .
V gene: TRBV7-3
clone size: few

CDR3 protein: CASSPDSARQNTEAFF
CDR3 DNA: TGTGCCAGCTCACCAGATTCGGCAAGACAAAACACTGAAGCTTTCTTT
J gene: TRBJ1-1
CDR3 length: 16
D gene: .
V gene: TRBV18
clone size: .

CDR3 protein: CSVEYRGHEQYF
CDR3 DNA: TGCAGCGTTGAATACAGGGGACACGAGCAGTACTTC
J gene: TRBJ2-7
CDR3 length: 12
D gene: TRBD1
V gene: TRBV29-1
clone size: .

CDR3 protein: CASSDLAGGLKTQYF
CDR3 DNA: TGTGCCAGCAGTGATCTGGCGGGAGGTTTGAAGACCCAGTACTTC
J gene: TRBJ2-5
CDR3 length: 15
D gene: TRBD2
V gene: TRBV25-1
clone size: .

CDR3 protein: CASSPRQGEDGYTF
CDR3 DNA: TGTGCCAGCTCACCAAGACAGGGGGAGGATGGCTACACCTTC
J gene: TRBJ1-2
CDR3 length: 14
D gene: TRBD1
V gene: TRBV25-1
clone size: .

CDR3 protein: CSLATETQYF
CDR3 DNA: TGCAGCTTAGCGACGGAGACCCAGTACTTC
J gene: TRBJ2-5
CDR3 length: 10
D gene: .
V gene: TRBV29-1
clone size: .

CDR3 protein: CASTRSTGYEKLFF
CDR3 DNA: TGTGCCAGCACTAGATCGACAGGGTATGAAAAACTGTTTTTT
J gene: TRBJ1-4
CDR3 length: 14
D gene: TRBD1
V gene: TRBV25-1
clone size: .

CDR3 protein: CASSVGYTPYEKLFF
CDR3 DNA: TGTGCCAGCAGCGTAGGGTACACTCCCTATGAAAAACTGTTTTTT
J gene: TRBJ1-4
CDR3 length: 15
D gene: .
V gene: TRBV9
clone size: .

CDR3 protein: CASSEQGAGGQPQHF
CDR3 DNA: TGTGCCAGCAGCGAACAGGGGGCAGGAGGGCAGCCCCAGCATTTT
J gene: TRBJ1-5
CDR3 length: 15
D gene: TRBD1
V gene: TRBV9
clone size: .

CDR3 protein: CASSLVSWGSGTEAFF
CDR3 DNA: TGTGCCAGCAGCTTAGTCAGCTGGGGCTCGGGCACTGAAGCTTTCTTT
J gene: TRBJ1-1
CDR3 length: 16
D gene: .
V gene: TRBV7-9
clone size: many

CDR3 protein: CASSALGGAGNSPLHF
CDR3 DNA: TGTGCCAGCAGCGCACTAGGGGGCGCGGGGAATTCACCCCTCCACTTT
J gene: TRBJ1-6
CDR3 length: 16
D gene: TRBD1
V gene: TRBV5-5
clone size: many

CDR3 protein: CASSIGKRGSPLHF
CDR3 DNA: TGTGCCAGTAGTATCGGGAAACGGGGTTCACCCCTCCACTTT
J gene: TRBJ1-6
CDR3 length: 14
D gene: .
V gene: TRBV19
clone size: many

CDR3 protein: CASSFTGSNYGYTF
CDR3 DNA: TGCGCCAGCAGCTTCACAGGGTCGAACTATGGCTACACCTTC
J gene: TRBJ1-2
CDR3 length: 14
D gene: .
V gene: TRBV5-1
clone size: many

CDR3 protein: CSVGRGHGYTF
CDR3 DNA: TGCAGCGTTGGGCGGGGCCATGGCTACACCTTC
J gene: TRBJ1-2
CDR3 length: 11
D gene: .
V gene: TRBV29-1
clone size: once

CDR3 protein: CASSEARWGAGNSPLHF
CDR3 DNA: TGTGCCAGCAGTGAAGCGCGATGGGGGGCCGGGAATTCACCCCTCCACTTT
J gene: TRBJ1-6
CDR3 length: 17
D gene: .
V gene: TRBV2
clone size: few

CDR3 protein: CASSRTETQYF
CDR3 DNA: TGTGCCAGCAGCCGAACGGAGACCCAGTACTTC
J gene: TRBJ2-5
CDR3 length: 11
D gene: .
V gene: TRBV7-2
clone size: many

CDR3 protein: CATSSRTSGGIQETQYF
CDR3 DNA: TGTGCCACCAGCAGCCGGACTAGCGGGGGAATCCAAGAGACCCAGTACTTC
J gene: TRBJ2-5
CDR3 length: 17
D gene: TRBD2
V gene: TRBV15
clone size: .

CDR3 protein: CSARDPDSPNYGYTF
CDR3 DNA: TGCAGTGCTAGAGATCCGGACAGTCCTAACTATGGCTACACCTTC
J gene: TRBJ1-2
CDR3 length: 15
D gene: .
V gene: TRBV20-1
clone size: many

CDR3 protein: CASSTSGAEKLFF
CDR3 DNA: TGTGCCAGTAGTACTTCTGGGGCAGAAAAACTGTTTTTT
J gene: TRBJ1-4
CDR3 length: 13
D gene: .
V gene: TRBV19
clone size: many

CDR3 protein: CASSFGLAGEQYQETQYF
CDR3 DNA: TGTGCCAGCAGCTTCGGACTAGCGGGAGAGCAGTACCAAGAGACCCAGTACTTC
J gene: TRBJ2-5
CDR3 length: 18
D gene: TRBD2
V gene: TRBV7-2
clone size: many

CDR3 protein: CASSFRGGETQYF
CDR3 DNA: TGTGCCAGCAGTTTCAGGGGAGGAGAGACCCAGTACTTC
J gene: TRBJ2-5
CDR3 length: 13
D gene: .
V gene: TRBV12-3/TRBV12-4
clone size: many

CDR3 protein: CASSGDRVEGYTF
CDR3 DNA: TGTGCCAGCAGTGGTGACAGGGTGGAAGGCTACACCTTC
J gene: TRBJ1-2
CDR3 length: 13
D gene: TRBD1
V gene: TRBV2
clone size: few

CDR3 protein: CASSERTLGPYEQYF
CDR3 DNA: TGTGCCAGCAGTGAGAGGACGCTGGGCCCCTACGAGCAGTACTTC
J gene: TRBJ2-7
CDR3 length: 15
D gene: .
V gene: TRBV2
clone size: many

CDR3 protein: CASISLGYGYTF
CDR3 DNA: TGTGCCAGCATTAGTTTAGGATATGGCTACACCTTC
J gene: TRBJ1-2
CDR3 length: 12
D gene: .
V gene: TRBV2
clone size: many

CDR3 protein: CASSVFEVGDGNTEAFF
CDR3 DNA: TGTGCCAGCAGCGTATTTGAGGTGGGGGACGGGAACACTGAAGCTTTCTTT
J gene: TRBJ1-1
CDR3 length: 17
D gene: .
V gene: TRBV9
clone size: many

CDR3 protein: CAISGELFF
CDR3 DNA: TGTGCCATCAGTGGGGAGCTGTTTTTT
J gene: TRBJ2-2
CDR3 length: 9
D gene: .
V gene: TRBV10-3
clone size: .

CDR3 protein: CASSQYRDRAAEAFF
CDR3 DNA: TGTGCCAGCAGCCAATACCGGGACAGGGCGGCTGAAGCTTTCTTT
J gene: TRBJ1-1
CDR3 length: 15
D gene: TRBD1
V gene: TRBV4-2
clone size: .

CDR3 protein: CASHLGTGGQPQHF
CDR3 DNA: TGTGCCAGCCACTTAGGGACAGGGGGGCAGCCCCAGCATTTT
J gene: TRBJ1-5
CDR3 length: 14
D gene: TRBD1
V gene: TRBV12-3/TRBV12-4
clone size: few

CDR3 protein: CASSLESGRYSPLHF
CDR3 DNA: TGCGCCAGCAGCTTGGAGTCAGGGAGGTATTCACCCCTCCACTTT
J gene: TRBJ1-6
CDR3 length: 15
D gene: .
V gene: TRBV5-1
clone size: few

CDR3 protein: CASSLLGQGLVEQYF
CDR3 DNA: TGTGCCAGCAGCTTACTGGGACAGGGATTAGTGGAGCAGTACTTC
J gene: TRBJ2-7
CDR3 length: 15
D gene: TRBD1
V gene: TRBV11-2
clone size: few

CDR3 protein: CATSENLGQGMTFF
CDR3 DNA: TGTGCCACCAGTGAGAACCTCGGACAGGGGATGACTTTCTTT
J gene: TRBJ1-1
CDR3 length: 14
D gene: TRBD1
V gene: TRBV24-1
clone size: few

CDR3 protein: CASSQVQDTGLAQHF
CDR3 DNA: TGCGCCAGCAGCCAAGTCCAAGACACGGGTTTGGCCCAGCATTTT
J gene: TRBJ1-5
CDR3 length: 15
D gene: .
V gene: TRBV4-1
clone size: many

CDR3 protein: CASSGGQDGEQYF
CDR3 DNA: TGTGCCAGCAGCGGGGGACAGGATGGCGAGCAGTACTTC
J gene: TRBJ2-7
CDR3 length: 13
D gene: TRBD1
V gene: TRBV7-6
clone size: many

CDR3 protein: CSPRDRLYEQYF
CDR3 DNA: TGCAGCCCCCGGGACAGGCTTTACGAGCAGTACTTC
J gene: TRBJ2-7
CDR3 length: 12
D gene: TRBD1
V gene: TRBV29-1
clone size: .

CDR3 protein: CATSISRGDEQYF
CDR3 DNA: TGTGCCACCAGTATAAGCAGGGGGGACGAGCAGTACTTC
J gene: TRBJ2-7
CDR3 length: 13
D gene: .
V gene: TRBV19
clone size: many

CDR3 protein: CSVEDRTGYGYTIYF
CDR3 DNA: TGCAGCGTTGAAGATCGTACAGGGTATGGCTACACCATATATTTT
J gene: TRBJ1-3
CDR3 length: 15
D gene: .
V gene: TRBV29-1
clone size: .

CDR3 protein: CASSESASPATQYF
CDR3 DNA: TGTGCCAGCAGTGAATCGGCGAGCCCCGCGACCCAGTACTTC
J gene: TRBJ2-5
CDR3 length: 14
D gene: .
V gene: TRBV6-1
clone size: .

CDR3 protein: CASSLYQEQYF
CDR3 DNA: TGTGCCAGCAGCTTGTATCAGGAGCAGTACTTC
J gene: TRBJ2-7
CDR3 length: 11
D gene: .
V gene: TRBV5-6
clone size: .

CDR3 protein: CASSSLAPTGELFF
CDR3 DNA: TGTGCCAGCAGTTCTCTAGCGCCAACCGGGGAGCTGTTTTTT
J gene: TRBJ2-2
CDR3 length: 14
D gene: .
V gene: TRBV2
clone size: many

CDR3 protein: CSVGQSNQPQHF
CDR3 DNA: TGCAGCGTTGGACAGAGCAATCAGCCCCAGCATTTT
J gene: TRBJ1-5
CDR3 length: 12
D gene: .
V gene: TRBV29-1
clone size: .

CDR3 protein: CASSLVSSPKRETQYF
CDR3 DNA: TGTGCCAGCAGCTTAGTTAGCTCCCCGAAACGGGAGACCCAGTACTTC
J gene: TRBJ2-5
CDR3 length: 16
D gene: .
V gene: TRBV7-9
clone size: many

CDR3 protein: CSVDRAYTEAFF
CDR3 DNA: TGCAGCGTAGACAGGGCTTACACTGAAGCTTTCTTT
J gene: TRBJ1-1
CDR3 length: 12
D gene: TRBD1
V gene: TRBV29-1
clone size: .

CDR3 protein: CSASSRGGGEQYF
CDR3 DNA: TGCAGTGCTAGCTCCAGGGGGGGAGGCGAGCAGTACTTC
J gene: TRBJ2-7
CDR3 length: 13
D gene: .
V gene: TRBV20-1
clone size: many

CDR3 protein: CASSEWGGRQEETQYF
CDR3 DNA: TGTGCCAGCAGTGAATGGGGTGGCCGACAAGAAGAGACCCAGTACTTC
J gene: TRBJ2-5
CDR3 length: 16
D gene: .
V gene: TRBV25-1
clone size: many

CDR3 protein: CASSLRPGMASPNEKLFF
CDR3 DNA: TGTGCCAGCAGCCTCCGCCCCGGGATGGCATCCCCTAATGAAAAACTGTTTTTT
J gene: TRBJ1-4
CDR3 length: 18
D gene: .
V gene: TRBV7-2
clone size: .

CDR3 protein: CASSGTTGKTQYF
CDR3 DNA: TGTGCCAGCAGCGGAACGACAGGGAAAACCCAGTACTTC
J gene: TRBJ2-5
CDR3 length: 13
D gene: TRBD1
V gene: TRBV9
clone size: many

CDR3 protein: CASSLGSGPLHF
CDR3 DNA: TGTGCCAGCAGCTTAGGCTCAGGACCCCTCCACTTT
J gene: TRBJ1-6
CDR3 length: 12
D gene: .
V gene: TRBV7-8
clone size: .

CDR3 protein: CASSSLQGVDGYTF
CDR3 DNA: TGTGCCAGCAGCTCGCTACAGGGGGTGGATGGCTACACCTTC
J gene: TRBJ1-2
CDR3 length: 14
D gene: TRBD1
V gene: TRBV2
clone size: .

CDR3 protein: CASSLRGMENTIYF
CDR3 DNA: TGTGCCAGCAGCTTACGGGGGATGGAAAACACCATATATTTT
J gene: TRBJ1-3
CDR3 length: 14
D gene: .
V gene: TRBV3-1
clone size: .

CDR3 protein: CSAAVGDYEQYF
CDR3 DNA: TGCAGTGCTGCCGTGGGAGATTACGAGCAGTACTTC
J gene: TRBJ2-7
CDR3 length: 12
D gene: .
V gene: TRBV20-1
clone size: many

CDR3 protein: CASSEMATSSKQYF
CDR3 DNA: TGTGCCAGCAGTGAAATGGCGACCTCATCGAAGCAGTACTTC
J gene: TRBJ2-7
CDR3 length: 14
D gene: .
V gene: TRBV6-1
clone size: .

CDR3 protein: CASSLVGGGRYEQYF
CDR3 DNA: TGTGCCAGCAGCTTAGTCGGGGGGGGCCGATACGAGCAGTACTTC
J gene: TRBJ2-7
CDR3 length: 15
D gene: TRBD2
V gene: TRBV7-9
clone size: many

CDR3 protein: CASRQYSGGHQPQHF
CDR3 DNA: TGTGCCAGCAGGCAGTACTCAGGGGGCCATCAGCCCCAGCATTTT
J gene: TRBJ1-5
CDR3 length: 15
D gene: TRBD1
V gene: TRBV2
clone size: few

CDR3 protein: CASSRHGLEETQYF
CDR3 DNA: TGTGCCAGCAGCAGACACGGACTAGAAGAGACCCAGTACTTC
J gene: TRBJ2-5
CDR3 length: 14
D gene: TRBD2
V gene: TRBV7-2
clone size: .

CDR3 protein: CASSLDAGGYGYTF
CDR3 DNA: TGTGCCAGCAGCTTAGACGCAGGGGGCTATGGCTACACCTTC
J gene: TRBJ1-2
CDR3 length: 14
D gene: TRBD1
V gene: TRBV11-2
clone size: many

CDR3 protein: CAINPGQGVHEQYF
CDR3 DNA: TGTGCCATCAACCCGGGACAGGGTGTCCACGAGCAGTACTTC
J gene: TRBJ2-7
CDR3 length: 14
D gene: TRBD1
V gene: TRBV10-3
clone size: .

CDR3 protein: CVSSFSPDYVKETQYF
CDR3 DNA: TGTGTCAGCAGTTTCTCACCTGACTATGTTAAAGAGACCCAGTACTTC
J gene: TRBJ2-5
CDR3 length: 16
D gene: .
V gene: TRBV12-3/TRBV12-4
clone size: .